One sample yielded the 24 T cell receptor beta chains listed below, sequenced in a study of blood T cell repertoires in COVID-19. This table comes from immunoSEQ multiplex PCR, and its TCRdb copy is limited to in-frame clones, with some not included. The sample records more than 15,000 clones, about 87% being singletons. Material: peripheral blood. These receptors were collected from a human donor in a cohort sampled during active COVID-19.

The chain has TRBV18 and TRBJ1-1, with TRBD1 identical over 7 bases. V lost 8 bases, J lost 7 bases, and 13 bases stayed unmatched. CDR3 length: 14 amino acids. Germline CDR1 reads KGHSH; CDR2 reads LQKENI. CDR3 protein: CASKTNGDSNEAFF. CDR3 coding DNA: TGTGCCAGCAAAACCAACGGGGACAGCAATGAAGCTTTCTTT.

The chain employs TRBV5-1 and TRBJ2-7, with a possible D match to TRBD1 (5 bases). The CDR3 extends over 14 amino acids. Per the germline V gene, CDR1 is SGHRS and CDR2 is YFSETQ. Between the trimmed V and J ends, which lost 0 bases and 2 bases, there was a span of 9 bases. CDR3 sequence reads: CASSLESDTYEQYF. Here the CDR3 DNA reads TGCGCCAGCAGCTTGGAATCGGACACCTACGAGCAGTACTTC.

V and J are TRBV28 and TRBJ2-1; 14 bases are shared with TRBD2. This CDR3 has 14 amino acids. The germline V gene has CDR1 MDHEN and CDR2 SYDVKM. V lost 5 bases to trimming and J lost 8 bases; unmatched junction nucleotides: 2. Here the CDR3 reads CASSMGLAGDEQFF. The CDR3 DNA follows: TGTGCCAGCAGTATGGGACTAGCGGGAGATGAGCAGTTCTTC.

V and J are TRBV7-9 and TRBJ2-1; a weak D match, TRBD1 (5 bases). The CDR3 spans 16 residues. The germline V and J ends were trimmed by 0 bases and 5 bases, with 14 bases remaining between them. Germline V gene lookup returns CDR1 SEHNR and CDR2 FQNEAQ (reference sequence). The CDR3 DNA sequence: TGTGCCAGCAGCTTAGCTCTAGGGGTTTATGACAATGAGCAGTTCTTC. Translation gives CASSLALGVYDNEQFF.

The chain combines TRBV29-1 with TRBJ2-1; maybe TRBD1 (5 bases). The CDR3 is made up of 14 amino acids. The V end lost 4 bases, the J end lost 7 bases, and 17 bases lay between the germline ends. Germline-derived CDR1 and CDR2 are SQVTM and ANQGSEA. In nucleotides, the CDR3 is TGCAGCGTTGTTGGACATCCTATGAGGAATGAGCAGTTCTTC. Translated: CSVVGHPMRNEQFF.

The J gene is TRBJ2-7, the V gene TRBV21-1; TRBD1 is the table's D call and was not checked against the DNA. TRBV21-1 is reported as a pseudogene. This CDR3 has 16 amino acids. CDR3 loop: CASSPRGDRGLYEQYF. Written as DNA, the CDR3 is TGTGCCAGCAGCCCCCGGGGGGACAGGGGTTTATACGAGCAGTACTTC.

V gene TRBV3-1 (or the pseudogene TRBV3-2) combines with J gene TRBJ1-1; D is undetermined. The CDR3 is made up of 13 amino acids. Trimming stripped 1 base from V and 11 bases from J, with 14 bases between. Germline V gene lookup returns CDR1 LGHDT and CDR2 YNNKEL (reference sequence). The CDR3 sequence: CASSQGAEVGAFF. The CDR3 coding sequence is TGTGCCAGCAGCCAAGGGGCGGAGGTGGGGGCTTTCTTT.

The chain recombines TRBV14 with TRBJ2-3; D unclear. Trimming pared 3 bases from V and 2 bases from J, leaving 6 bases between. In germline, CDR1 is SGHDN, CDR2 FVKESK. The CDR3 has 13 amino acids. CDR3 DNA sequence: TGTGCCAGCAGCCAGGCGGTCACAGATACGCAGTATTTT. Its protein is CASSQAVTDTQYF.

The gene calls are TRBV9 and TRBJ2-3; 16 bases line up with TRBD2. This CDR3 has 17 residues. The V gene end was trimmed by 4 bases and the J gene end by 4 bases; junction bases not matched to a gene: 6. CDR1 is SGDLS, CDR2 YYNGEE, per germline. The CDR3, as DNA: TGTGCCAGCAGCCGGGGACTAGCGGGAGGGCTGGCAGATACGCAGTATTTT. Translated: CASSRGLAGGLADTQYF.

This chain joins TRBV7-9 and TRBJ1-5; D remains ambiguous. CDR3 size: 14 residues. From germline, CDR1 is SEHNR and CDR2 FQNEAQ (reference sequence). V was shortened by 3 bases and J by 0 bases, with 6 bases between the two germline ends. For the CDR3, the DNA is TGTGCCAGCAGCTTGGAGTATAGCAATCAGCCCCAGCATTTT. It translates to CASSLEYSNQPQHF.

The J gene is TRBJ1-1, the V gene TRBV4-1, with D perhaps TRBD1 (5 bases). Trimming took 1 base from V and 4 from J, leaving 10 bases between them. The CDR3 runs to 14 residues. From germline, CDR1 is MGHRA and CDR2 YSYEKL. In DNA form, the CDR3 reads TGCGCCAGCAGCCAAGGACAGTTGAGCACTGAAGCTTTCTTT. This encodes CASSQGQLSTEAFF.

V is TRBV24-1 and J is TRBJ2-1; 7 bases map to TRBD2. Germline V gives CDR1 KGHDR, CDR2 SFDVKD. This CDR3 is built from 16 residues. The ends lost 4 bases at V and 7 bases at J; junction bases unmatched: 12. The CDR3 spells CATSDIRLAPGNEQFF. The CDR3 region has the DNA TGTGCCACCAGTGACATACGACTAGCTCCGGGGAATGAGCAGTTCTTC.

V gene TRBV7-9 combines with J gene TRBJ1-1, with D possibly TRBD1 on 5 matching bases. Germline lookup yields CDR1 SEHNR and CDR2 FQNEAQ (reference sequence). Trimming shortened V by 2 bases and J by 3 bases, and 13 bases separated the two germline ends. This CDR3 contains 15 residues. CDR3 in amino acids: CASSLRLGADTEAFF. The CDR3, as DNA: TGTGCCAGCAGCTTACGATTAGGGGCGGACACTGAAGCTTTCTTT.

The chain links TRBV7-8 to TRBJ1-5; D is perhaps TRBD1 (6 bases). Germline CDR1 is SGHVS and CDR2 is FQNEAQ. There are 17 residues in the CDR3. Trimming took off 5 bases at V and 7 bases at J, with 24 bases between the two ends. CDR3 in amino acids: CASSPGAGARPNQPQHF. In nucleotides, the CDR3 is TGTGCCAGCAGCCCTGGTGCAGGGGCCCGGCCCAACCAGCCCCAGCATTTT.

The CDR3 protein is CASRFRLGAYTDTQYF. In nucleotides, the CDR3 is TGTGCCAGCAGGTTTCGGCTGGGGGCCTACACAGATACGCAGTATTTT. J is TRBJ2-3 and V is TRBV28; TRBD1 is a possible D gene (6 bases). The V end lost 6 bases, the J end lost 2 bases, and 18 bases lay between the germline ends. Per germline, CDR1 MDHEN and CDR2 SYDVKM. This CDR3 comprises 16 residues.

V usage is TRBV27 and J usage is TRBJ2-4, with D perhaps TRBD1 (7 bases). Between the trimmed V and J ends, which lost 2 bases and 0 bases, there was a span of 11 bases. The V gene's germline CDR1 is MNHEY and CDR2 SMNVEV (reference sequence). The CDR3 consists of 16 residues. The CDR3 coding sequence is TGTGCCAGCAGTTTAGCAGGGGGGATAGCCAAAAACATTCAGTACTTC. It is translated as CASSLAGGIAKNIQYF.

The chain is built from TRBV7-3 and TRBJ2-3, with 8 bases matching TRBD2. The CDR3 extends over 13 amino acids. The junction had 3 bases not matched to a gene; V was cut back by 2 bases and J by 8 bases. Germline lookup yields CDR1 SGHTA and CDR2 FQGTGA. The CDR3 protein is CASSLGTRGTQYF. The CDR3 DNA follows: TGTGCCAGCAGCTTAGGGACTAGGGGTACGCAGTATTTT.

This clone was seen a single time. CDR3 DNA sequence: TGTGCCAGTAGTATAGGGGCCACAAGGAACCCAGATACGCAGTATTTT. Encoded protein: CASSIGATRNPDTQYF. J is TRBJ2-3 and V is TRBV19; D not resolved. From germline, CDR1 is LNHDA and CDR2 SQIVND (reference sequence). The V and J ends lost 1 base and 4 bases respectively, with 15 bases between them. The CDR3 spans 16 residues.

The genes are TRBV10-2 and TRBJ1-4, with 7 bases that match TRBD1. V shed 6 bases, J shed 11 bases, and the junction held 15 bases outside the gene matches. The CDR3 extends over 15 amino acids. The germline gives CDR1 WSHSY, CDR2 SAAADI. The CDR3 DNA reads as TGCGCCAGCAGGCCAACAGGGGCTTCGACGTGGAAACTGTTTTTT. Its protein is CASRPTGASTWKLFF.

The V call is TRBV11-2, the J call TRBJ2-1; TRBD2 might be the D (5 bases). The CDR3 runs to 13 residues. Trimming stripped 5 bases from V and 4 bases from J, with 9 bases between. The germline CDR1 and CDR2 sequences are SGHAT and FQNNGV. CDR3 sequence reads: CASSHREYNEQFF. The CDR3 region has the DNA TGTGCCAGCAGCCATAGGGAGTACAATGAGCAGTTCTTC.

The table lists this clone with a few counts. The gene calls are TRBV10-2 and TRBJ1-1; 9 bases line up with TRBD1. CDR1 and CDR2 (germline): WSHSY, SAAADI. The V and J ends lost 7 bases and 8 bases, in that order; junction bases with no gene match: 8. This CDR3 has 13 residues. The CDR3 protein is CASTEPGQGEAFF. The CDR3 region has the DNA TGCGCCAGCACCGAACCGGGACAGGGAGAAGCTTTCTTT.

The V gene is TRBV29-1, the J gene TRBJ1-2; D uncertain. CDR1 SQVTM and CDR2 ANQGSEA come from the germline V gene. This CDR3 has 14 residues. V was shortened by 0 bases and J by 2 bases, with 10 bases between the two germline ends. CDR3 in DNA: TGCAGCGTTGAAGAGCAGGCAGCCAACTATGGCTACACCTTC. Amino acid sequence: CSVEEQAANYGYTF. The full variable domain, with the rest looked up from reference TRBV29-1 and TRBJ1-2, is SAVISQKPSRDICQRGTSLTIQCQVDSQVTMMFWYRQQPGQSLTLIATANQGSEATYESGFVIDKFPISRPNLTFSTLTVSNMSPEDSSIYLCSVEEQAANYGYTFGSGTRLTVV.

The chain has TRBV12-3 or TRBV12-4 and TRBJ1-2; 7 bases line up with TRBD1. This CDR3 has 13 residues. Trimming took 3 bases from V and 6 from J; bases not matched to a gene: 4. The CDR3, as DNA: TGTGCCAGCAGTTTGAGGGGGCGCGATGGCTACACCTTC. It translates to CASSLRGRDGYTF.

The chain uses TRBV27 and TRBJ1-2; D remains unclear. Germline V gene lookup returns CDR1 MNHEY and CDR2 SMNVEV (reference sequence). The CDR3 is 14 residues long. V lost 6 bases and J lost 1, with 12 bases in between. The CDR3 protein is CASRPRRSNYGYTF. The CDR3 DNA sequence: TGTGCCAGCAGGCCCAGGAGGAGTAACTATGGCTACACCTTC.